This T cell receptor (beta chain) came from a study of post-analysis software for immune sequencing data. Looking at the study overall: Recorded subtypes: relapsing-remitting, secondary progressive, progressive-relapsing; some patients unannotated.

Libraries were made from TCR beta cDNA, and they carried unique molecular identifiers. TCRdb fed the PCR reads into MiXCR, producing one record per CDR3 protein. The repertoire includes some 500,000 distinct CDR3 sequences, roughly 45% of them detected once, and around 10% sits in the top ten. Study results and limitations: The five TRBV segments detected at higher frequency in patients than in controls included TRBV5-6, TRBV5-1 and TRBV20-1. Under the F measure, samples that were prepared in one batch clustered strongly together.

This CDR3 spans 14 amino acids. V shed 0 bases and J shed 8 bases, with 13 bases lying between them. From germline, CDR1 is LGHDT and CDR2 YNNKEL (reference sequence). This clonotype has a handful of counts. The antigen remains unidentified. The origin of this receptor is a girl aged 10 to 17 with multiple sclerosis. V and J are TRBV3-1 and TRBJ1-2; D is ambiguous. What was sequenced was blood. The CDR3 coding sequence is TGTGCCAGCAGCCAAGATGCCTCAACGGGGGGCTACACCTTC. Amino acids: CASSQDASTGGYTF.